Detailed here is one T cell receptor beta chain. This entry belongs to a study of blood T cell repertoires in COVID-19. Sequencing used immunoSEQ multiplex PCR; TCRdb keeps in-frame clones, though not all of them. The repertoire holds about 94,000 clones, with roughly 80% as singletons. Germline CDR1 reads SGHTA; CDR2 reads FQGNSA. CDR3 length equals 18 residues. V dropped 4 bases and J dropped 5; count of bases not matched to a gene: 13. The TCR originated in a human donor in a cohort sampled during active COVID-19. Sequenced input: peripheral blood. The rearrangement links TRBV7-2 to TRBJ2-2; 10 nucleotides align to TRBD1. In DNA form, the CDR3 reads TGTGCCAGCAGCTCGGAAACCTCTGACAGGGGGCGTACCGGGGAGCTGTTTTTT. Translation: CASSSETSDRGRTGELFF. Full variable domain (rest looked up from reference TRBV7-2 and TRBJ2-2): GAGVSQSPSNKVTEKGKDVELRCDPISGHTALYWYRQSLGQGLEFLIYFQGNSAPDKSGLPSDRFSAERTGGSVSTLTIQRTQQEDSAVYLCASSSETSDRGRTGELFFGEGSRLTVL.